The T cell receptor (beta chain) described here comes from a study of long-term antiretroviral therapy in people with HIV. Whole-study findings and limits: Blood sampling spanned 2004 to 2017, possibly under older ART regimens.

All donors provided no fewer than one pre-ART and no fewer than two post-ART PBMC samples. As concerns this clone: Its specificity is unknown.

The assay used was immunoSEQ (version v3.0), run at survey level. The data were produced by immunoSEQ multiplex PCR, yet TCRdb's version contains in-frame clones alone and is incomplete. The sample has around 25,000 clones, about 85% seen once. V was pared by 5 bases and J by 5 bases, with 9 bases of the junction left unmatched. Germline-derived CDR1 and CDR2 are SGHRS and YFSETQ. The CDR3 length is 14 residues. The source is a woman aged 30 to 39 with HIV. The chain employs TRBV5-1 and TRBJ1-2; TRBD1 matches at 7 bases. This specimen was unsorted PBMCs, taken 1.9 years after starting antiretroviral therapy. CDR3 region: CASRRTGGTYGYTF. The CDR3 DNA reads as TGCGCCAGCAGGCGGACAGGCGGAACATATGGCTACACCTTC.